A single sample is the source of the 30 T cell receptor beta chains below, sequenced in a study of response to subunit inactivated influenza vaccine. TCRdb processed the RT-PCR reads anew with MiXCR; each CDR3 protein has one entry. Of about 830,000 distinct CDR3 sequences listed, less than 20% are singletons. The sample consisted of PBMCs from blood, taken 5 to 6 days after vaccination. The receptors were gathered from a man aged 45-65 years who received an inactivated influenza vaccine.

This clonotype was seen a few times. The V call is TRBV5-6, the J call TRBJ2-7, with 7 bases that match TRBD1. V shed 1 base, J shed 0 bases, and the junction held 10 bases outside the gene matches. Germline CDR1 and CDR2: SGHDT and YYEEEE. The CDR3 spans 17 residues. In nucleotides, the CDR3 is TGTGCCAGCAGCTTGACGGACAGGCCGTTTAGCTCCTACGAGCAGTACTTC. Protein: CASSLTDRPFSSYEQYF.

The V and J genes are TRBV2 and TRBJ2-2, with D possibly called TRBD1 or TRBD2 (6 bases each). Germline values: CDR1 SNHLY, CDR2 FYNNEI. The germline V and J ends were trimmed by 4 bases and 5 bases, with 14 bases remaining between them. There are 15 residues in the CDR3. The chain's CDR3 is CASSAWGAETGELFF. In DNA form, the CDR3 reads TGTGCCAGCAGTGCTTGGGGGGCAGAAACCGGGGAGCTGTTTTTT.

This clonotype was counted at least ten times. This CDR3 is CAISESAGYTF. The CDR3 DNA is TGTGCCATCAGTGAGTCAGCCGGCTACACCTTC. The chain uses TRBV10-3 and TRBJ1-2; the D is unclear. The CDR3 is made up of 11 amino acids. The V end lost 0 bases, the J end lost 8 bases, and 4 bases lay between the germline ends. In germline, CDR1 is ENHRY, CDR2 SYGVKD.

V and J are TRBV10-3 and TRBJ2-1; 11 bases are a match to TRBD1. V lost 5 bases and J lost 7; bases outside the gene matches: 7. The CDR3 extends over 15 amino acids. Germline loops: CDR1 ENHRY, CDR2 SYGVKD. CDR3 region: CAISRGQGARNEQFF. CDR3 in DNA: TGTGCCATCAGTAGAGGACAGGGGGCTAGGAATGAGCAGTTCTTC.

This chain connects TRBV20-1 to TRBJ2-3; 11 bases align to TRBD2. This CDR3 spans 16 amino acids. The V gene end was trimmed by 0 bases and the J gene end by 4 bases; junction bases not matched to a gene: 6. Germline V CDR1 and CDR2: DFQATT, SNEGSKA (reference sequence). The CDR3 DNA reads TGCAGTGCTAGAGATTGGCTAGCGGGGGGTGCAGATACGCAGTATTTT. It specifies CSARDWLAGGADTQYF.

The chain joins TRBV5-1 to TRBJ2-3; D is perhaps TRBD1 (6 bases). The V gene's germline CDR1 is SGHRS and CDR2 YFSETQ. Trimming shortened V by 5 bases and J by 0 bases, and 10 bases separated the two germline ends. This CDR3 comprises 14 residues. The chain's CDR3 is CASRTGQSTDTQYF. DNA of the CDR3: TGCGCCAGCAGGACAGGACAGAGCACAGATACGCAGTATTTT.

This clonotype was recorded at least ten times. J is TRBJ2-5 and V is TRBV6-1, with 7 bases aligning to TRBD1. V lost 5 bases to trimming and J lost 4 bases; unmatched junction nucleotides: 10. This CDR3 is 15 amino acids long. Germline V CDR1 and CDR2: MNHNS, SASEGT. In DNA, the CDR3 is TGTGCCAGCAGTACCATCCCTGGACAGGTAGAGACCCAGTACTTC. It is translated as CASSTIPGQVETQYF.

The chain carries TRBV7-2 and TRBJ2-7; TRBD2 is a possible D gene (5 bases). The CDR3 totals 13 residues. V lost 5 bases to trimming and J lost 3 bases, with 11 bases between them. Germline V gene sequence: CDR1 SGHTA, CDR2 FQGNSA. The CDR3 spells CASSREVGYEQYF. The CDR3 DNA is TGTGCCAGCAGCCGGGAAGTCGGCTACGAGCAGTACTTC.

The chain combines TRBV5-5 with TRBJ2-7; 8 bases agree with TRBD1. The ends lost 5 bases at V and 2 bases at J; junction bases unmatched: 9. This CDR3 contains 15 residues. CDR1 is SGHKS, CDR2 YYEKEE, per germline (reference sequence). DNA for the CDR3: TGTGCCAGCAGATTTGACAGGGGACGAACCTACGAGCAGTACTTC. Translated, it gives CASRFDRGRTYEQYF.

This clonotype was seen a single time. The gene calls are TRBV5-6 and TRBJ1-6; 7 positions agree with TRBD1. The CDR3 loop spans 14 amino acids. Per germline, CDR1 SGHDT and CDR2 YYEEEE. Trimming cost V 5 bases and J 13 bases; bases outside gene matches: 12. CDR3 nucleotide sequence: TGTGCCAGCAGAGCCGGGACAGTCGGTTTGCCCCTCCACTTT. This encodes CASRAGTVGLPLHF. Variable domain in full (rest from reference TRBV5-6 and TRBJ1-6): DAGVTQSPTHLIKTRGQQVTLRCSPKSGHDTVSWYQQALGQGPQFIFQYYEEEERQRGNFPDRFSGHQFPNYSSELNVNALLLGDSALYLCASRAGTVGLPLHFGNGTRLTVT.

This clonotype has at least ten counts. This sequence joins TRBV20-1 and TRBJ1-1; 8 bases line up with TRBD1. CDR1 is DFQATT, CDR2 SNEGSKA, per germline (reference sequence). CDR3 length: 14 residues. V was clipped by 3 bases and J by 4 bases; unmatched bases: 7. The CDR3 reads CSASGQGAGTEAFF. The CDR3 nucleotides read TGCAGTGCTAGTGGGCAGGGGGCAGGCACTGAAGCTTTCTTT.

The V gene is TRBV7-9, the J gene TRBJ2-1; 9 bases align to TRBD2. The CDR3 covers 16 residues. V shed 8 bases and J 4 bases; nucleotides not matched to a gene: 12. Germline V gene lookup returns CDR1 SEHNR and CDR2 FQNEAQ (reference sequence). Written as DNA, the CDR3 is TGTGCCAGCGGCCTCGAGGGAGCGGGGGGATACAATGAGCAGTTCTTC. Translated: CASGLEGAGGYNEQFF.

V usage is TRBV5-1 and J usage is TRBJ2-2, with 7 nucleotides matching TRBD1. This CDR3 spans 13 amino acids. Germline CDR1 SGHRS, CDR2 YFSETQ. Trimming removed 9 bases from V and 4 bases from J; junction bases left unmatched: 6. In DNA form, the CDR3 reads TGCGCCACACAACAGGGGTCCACCGGGGAGCTGTTTTTT. The encoded protein is CATQQGSTGELFF.

This clonotype has just one count. The chain has TRBV3-1 and TRBJ1-5, with a possible D match to TRBD1 (6 bases). Germline V gene sequence: CDR1 LGHDT, CDR2 YNNKEL (reference sequence). With 4 bases removed from V and 5 bases from J, the gap between germline ends came to 18 bases. The CDR3 has 16 residues. In DNA form, the CDR3 reads TGTGCCAGCAGCCTATCCGGGACATCGGTCGATCAGCCCCAGCATTTT. It translates to CASSLSGTSVDQPQHF.

As regards this clonotype: A much larger clone sits a single nucleotide away, making a read error possible. The chain employs TRBV12-3 or TRBV12-4 and TRBJ2-3; the D is unclear. CDR3 length: 15 residues. V was cut by 1 base and J by 4 bases, with 12 bases left in between. The DNA of the CDR3 is TGTGCCAGCAGTTTAGGACTCCCATGGGCAGATACGCAGTATTTT. Translating gives CASSLGLPWADTQYF.

The rearrangement joins TRBV20-1 to TRBJ1-5; TRBD1 matches 8 bases. V lost 3 bases to trimming and J lost 2 bases; unmatched junction nucleotides: 9. The CDR3 covers 16 residues. Germline values: CDR1 DFQATT, CDR2 SNEGSKA (reference sequence). The CDR3 nucleotides read TGCAGTGCTAGGGATTACAGGGGGTCAGGCAATCAGCCCCAGCATTTT. Translation gives CSARDYRGSGNQPQHF.

In DNA form, the CDR3 reads TGCAGCGCCTCGGGGCCTGAAAAACTGTTTTTT. It encodes CSASGPEKLFF. V usage is TRBV29-1 and J usage is TRBJ1-4; maybe TRBD1 (5 bases). Trimming cost V 7 bases and J 7 bases, with 10 bases left between them. CDR1 and CDR2 from the germline V gene are SQVTM and ANQGSEA. The CDR3 is 11 residues long.

This clonotype was counted between two and nine times. V gene TRBV6-2 or TRBV6-3 combines with J gene TRBJ2-5; 8 bases are shared with TRBD2. This CDR3 is 17 amino acids long. The germline CDR1 and CDR2 sequences are MNHEY and SVGEGT. V trimming: 0 bases; J trimming: 6 bases; junction bases outside the gene matches: 12. The CDR3 DNA reads TGTGCCAGCAGTTACTCGAAGACTAGCGATCTGGTGAAGACCCAGTACTTC. It specifies CASSYSKTSDLVKTQYF.

The V call is TRBV27, the J call TRBJ1-4, with D perhaps TRBD1 (5 bases). With 5 bases removed from V and 8 bases from J, the gap between germline ends came to 15 bases. The germline gives CDR1 MNHEY, CDR2 SMNVEV (reference sequence). This CDR3 has 14 residues. CDR3 loop: CASSPGGWGEKLFF. CDR3 DNA sequence: TGTGCCAGCAGTCCGGGGGGATGGGGAGAAAAACTGTTTTTT.

At least ten counts were recorded for this clonotype. The DNA is omitted, as the CDR3 cannot be located on it reliably, and the CDR3 follows TCRdb's listing. The rearrangement joins TRBV6-2 or TRBV6-3 to TRBJ2-7; the table's TRBD2 call for D was not verified on the DNA. The germline CDR1 and CDR2 sequences are MNHEY and SVGEGT. The CDR3 spans 21 residues, counting both ends. The CDR3 sequence is CASSSGLAGLKGEQYFGEQYF.

This clonotype was picked up a small number of times. The chain combines TRBV16 with TRBJ1-2, with 8 bases identical to TRBD1. This CDR3 spans 15 amino acids. J was trimmed by 7 bases and V by 0 bases; bases with no gene match: 7. The germline CDR1 and CDR2 sequences are KGHSY and FQNENV. Written as DNA, the CDR3 is TGTGCCAGCAGCCAATCTTTTCAGGGGGCGAGTGGCTACACCTTC. Translating gives CASSQSFQGASGYTF. The full variable domain, completed using reference TRBV16 and TRBJ1-2, is GEEVAQTPKHLVRGEGQKAKLYCAPIKGHSYVFWYQQVLKNEFKFLISFQNENVFDETGMPKERFSAKCLPNSPCSLEIQATKLEDSAVYFCASSQSFQGASGYTFGSGTRLTVV.

CDR3 DNA: TGCAGTGCTAGCCGGGGACTAGCGGGAGAGACCCAGTACTTC. Its translation is CSASRGLAGETQYF. V gene TRBV20-1 combines with J gene TRBJ2-5, with 12 bases lining up with TRBD2. The germline V gene encodes CDR1 DFQATT and CDR2 SNEGSKA (reference sequence). J was trimmed by 4 bases and V by 3 bases; bases with no gene match: 3. This CDR3 comprises 14 residues.

This clonotype was detected only a few times. The chain combines TRBV12-3 or TRBV12-4 with TRBJ2-5; D might be TRBD1 (6 bases). This CDR3 spans 15 amino acids. The ends were cut back, 0 bases at V and 2 bases at J, with 10 bases in the middle. The CDR3 nucleotides read TGTGCCAGCAGTTTAGCGCCCGACAGGCAAGAGACCCAGTACTTC. Amino acid sequence: CASSLAPDRQETQYF.

In its sample, this clonotype was seen many times. The genes are TRBV7-9 and TRBJ2-7, with unresolved D. Germline loops: CDR1 SEHNR, CDR2 FQNEAQ (reference sequence). V was trimmed by 4 bases and J by 6 bases, leaving 7 bases between them. This CDR3 is 11 amino acids long. The CDR3 DNA follows: TGTGCCAGCAGCTCCGGTTCCGAGCAGTACTTC. As protein: CASSSGSEQYF.

This clonotype was seen a handful of times. The CDR3 DNA sequence: TGTGCCAGCAGCCCTACCACGGGGGCCCAGTACTTC. Amino acid sequence: CASSPTTGAQYF. The genes are TRBV7-9 and TRBJ2-5, with D possibly TRBD2 on 6 matching bases. The ends were cut back, 5 bases at V and 9 bases at J, with 13 bases in the middle. Germline values: CDR1 SEHNR, CDR2 FQNEAQ (reference sequence). The CDR3 spans 12 residues.

This clonotype was observed a handful of times. The chain recombines TRBV6-1 with TRBJ1-2; TRBD1 is a possible D gene (5 bases). Germline lookup yields CDR1 MNHNS and CDR2 SASEGT. The ends were cut back, 4 bases at V and 3 bases at J, with 12 bases in the middle. This CDR3 region has 14 residues. Here the CDR3 reads CASSALRDHYGYTF. The CDR3 DNA reads as TGTGCCAGCAGTGCCCTAAGGGACCACTATGGCTACACCTTC.

This clonotype was detected a few times. This chain joins TRBV4-1 and TRBJ1-6; the D is unclear. Between the trimmed V and J ends, which lost 7 bases and 0 bases, there was a span of 7 bases. CDR3 length equals 14 residues. Looked up from germline, CDR1 is MGHRA and CDR2 is YSYEKL. CDR3 sequence (DNA): TGCGCCAGCAAGCGGAGCTCCTATAATTCACCCCTCCACTTT. It encodes CASKRSSYNSPLHF.

The chain combines TRBV6-1 with TRBJ2-7, with 10 nucleotides matching TRBD2. The CDR3 sequence is 16 residues long. Germline V gene lookup returns CDR1 MNHNS and CDR2 SASEGT. V shed 5 bases and J 1 base; nucleotides not matched to a gene: 8. CDR3 in DNA: TGTGCCAGCAGTAAGAGAGCGGGAGGGCCATCCTACGAGCAGTACTTC. Its protein is CASSKRAGGPSYEQYF.

The chain carries TRBV7-2 and TRBJ2-7; TRBD1 aligns across 10 bases. V shed 4 bases, J shed 3 bases, and the junction held 3 bases outside the gene matches. Germline V gene sequence: CDR1 SGHTA, CDR2 FQGNSA. The CDR3 consists of 14 residues. The CDR3 region is CASSSTGGIYEQYF. The CDR3 bases are TGTGCCAGCAGCTCGACAGGGGGCATCTACGAGCAGTACTTC.

The J gene is TRBJ2-7, the V gene TRBV28; D might be TRBD2 (6 bases). CDR1 is MDHEN, CDR2 SYDVKM, per germline. CDR3 length: 16 residues. The V end lost 7 bases, the J end lost 1 base, and 20 bases lay between the germline ends. The chain's CDR3 is CASIGVVGRGSYEQYF. The DNA of the CDR3 is TGTGCCAGCATTGGAGTGGTGGGACGGGGGTCCTACGAGCAGTACTTC.